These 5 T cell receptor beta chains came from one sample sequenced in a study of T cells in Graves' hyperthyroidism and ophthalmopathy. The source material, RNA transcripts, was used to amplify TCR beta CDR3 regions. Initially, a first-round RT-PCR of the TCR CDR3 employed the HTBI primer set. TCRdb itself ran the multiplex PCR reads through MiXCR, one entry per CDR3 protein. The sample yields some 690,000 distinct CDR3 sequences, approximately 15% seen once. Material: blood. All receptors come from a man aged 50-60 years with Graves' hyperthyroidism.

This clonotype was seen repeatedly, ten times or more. The CDR3 nucleotides are TGTGCCAGCAGTGAGACGAGTACCGAGCAGTACTTC. It codes for CASSETSTEQYF. The V and J genes are TRBV2 and TRBJ2-7, with D unresolved. Per germline, CDR1 SNHLY and CDR2 FYNNEI. CDR3 length: 12 residues. V was cut by 3 bases and J by 6 bases, with 9 bases left in between. Complete variable domain (other parts from reference TRBV2 and TRBJ2-7): EPEVTQTPSHQVTQMGQEVILRCVPISNHLYFYWYRQILGQKVEFLVSFYNNEISEKSEIFDDQFSVERPDGSNFTLKIRSTKLEDSAMYFCASSETSTEQYFGPGTRLTVT.

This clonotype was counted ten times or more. CDR3 nucleotide sequence: TGTGCCAGTAGCATTGGGTATACCGGGGAGCTGTTTTTT. Amino acids: CASSIGYTGELFF. This chain connects TRBV19 to TRBJ2-2; D remains ambiguous. Trimming pared 6 bases from V and 5 bases from J, leaving 10 bases between. The CDR3 has 13 amino acids. Germline V lookup: CDR1 LNHDA, CDR2 SQIVND (reference sequence).

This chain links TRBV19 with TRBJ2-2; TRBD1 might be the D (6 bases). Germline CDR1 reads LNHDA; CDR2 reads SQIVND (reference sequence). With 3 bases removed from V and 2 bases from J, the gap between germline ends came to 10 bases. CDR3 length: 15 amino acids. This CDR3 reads CASSMGHHNTGELFF. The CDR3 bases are TGTGCCAGTAGTATGGGACACCACAACACCGGGGAGCTGTTTTTT.

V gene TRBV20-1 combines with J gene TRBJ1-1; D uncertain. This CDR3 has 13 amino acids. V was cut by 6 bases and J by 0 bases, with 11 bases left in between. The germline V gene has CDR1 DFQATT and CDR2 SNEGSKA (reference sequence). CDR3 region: CSASDGMNTEAFF. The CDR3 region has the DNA TGCAGTGCCTCGGACGGCATGAACACTGAAGCTTTCTTT.

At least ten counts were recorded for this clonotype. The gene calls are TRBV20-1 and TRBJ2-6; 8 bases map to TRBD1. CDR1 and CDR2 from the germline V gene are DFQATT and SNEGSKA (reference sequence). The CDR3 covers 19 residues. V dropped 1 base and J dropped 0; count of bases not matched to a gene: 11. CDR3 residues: CSARALAGGLSSGANVLTF. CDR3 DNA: TGCAGTGCTAGAGCCCTGGCAGGGGGCCTAAGCTCTGGGGCCAACGTCCTGACTTTC.